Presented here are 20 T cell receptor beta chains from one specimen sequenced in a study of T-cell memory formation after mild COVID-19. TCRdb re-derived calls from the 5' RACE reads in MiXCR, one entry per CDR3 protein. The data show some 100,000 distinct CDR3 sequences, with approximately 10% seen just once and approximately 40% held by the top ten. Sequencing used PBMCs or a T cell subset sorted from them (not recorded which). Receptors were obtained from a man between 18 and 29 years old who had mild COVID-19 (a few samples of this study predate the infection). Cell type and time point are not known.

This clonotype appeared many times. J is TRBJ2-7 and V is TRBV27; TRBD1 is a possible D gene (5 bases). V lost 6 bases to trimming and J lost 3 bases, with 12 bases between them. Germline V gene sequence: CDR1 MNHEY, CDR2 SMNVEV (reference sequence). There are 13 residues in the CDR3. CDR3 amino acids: CASSVRQGYEQYF. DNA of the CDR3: TGTGCCAGCAGCGTTCGGCAGGGCTACGAGCAGTACTTC.

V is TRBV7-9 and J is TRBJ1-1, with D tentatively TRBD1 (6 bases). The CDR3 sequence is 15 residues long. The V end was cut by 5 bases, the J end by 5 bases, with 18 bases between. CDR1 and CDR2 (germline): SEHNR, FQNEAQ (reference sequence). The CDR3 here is CASSTFGGLRTEAFF. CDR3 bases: TGTGCCAGCAGCACCTTCGGGGGGCTGAGGACTGAAGCTTTCTTT.

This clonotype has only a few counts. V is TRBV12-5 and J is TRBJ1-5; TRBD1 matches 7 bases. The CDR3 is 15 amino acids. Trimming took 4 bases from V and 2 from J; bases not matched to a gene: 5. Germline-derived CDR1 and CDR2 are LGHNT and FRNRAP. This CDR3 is CASGWSGTGNQPQHF. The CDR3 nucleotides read TGTGCTAGTGGTTGGTCCGGGACAGGCAATCAGCCCCAGCATTTT.

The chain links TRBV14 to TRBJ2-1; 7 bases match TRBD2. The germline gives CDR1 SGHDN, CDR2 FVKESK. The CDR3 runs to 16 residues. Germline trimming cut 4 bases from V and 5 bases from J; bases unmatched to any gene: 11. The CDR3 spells CASSPGPSGVNNEQFF. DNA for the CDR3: TGTGCCAGCAGCCCAGGCCCTAGCGGCGTTAACAATGAGCAGTTCTTC.

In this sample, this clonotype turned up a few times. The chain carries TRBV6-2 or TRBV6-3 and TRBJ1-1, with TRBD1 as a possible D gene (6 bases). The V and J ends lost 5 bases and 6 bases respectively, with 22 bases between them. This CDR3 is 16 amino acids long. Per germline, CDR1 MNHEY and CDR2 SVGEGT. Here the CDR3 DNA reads TGTGCCAGCAGTCGTAAAGACTACAGGGACTCCGCTGAAGCTTTCTTT. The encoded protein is CASSRKDYRDSAEAFF.

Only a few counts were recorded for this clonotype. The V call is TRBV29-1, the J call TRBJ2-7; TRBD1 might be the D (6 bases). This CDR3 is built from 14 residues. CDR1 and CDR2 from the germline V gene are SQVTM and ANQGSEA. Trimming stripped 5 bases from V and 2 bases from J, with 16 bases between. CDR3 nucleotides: TGCAGCGTTCCGAATGAACAGGGAACCTACGAGCAGTACTTC. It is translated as CSVPNEQGTYEQYF.

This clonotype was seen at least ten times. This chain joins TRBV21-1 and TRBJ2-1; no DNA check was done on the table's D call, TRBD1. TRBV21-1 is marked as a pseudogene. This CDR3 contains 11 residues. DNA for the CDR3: TGTGCCAGCAGCAGACAGAATGAGCAGTTCTTC. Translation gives CASSRQNEQFF.

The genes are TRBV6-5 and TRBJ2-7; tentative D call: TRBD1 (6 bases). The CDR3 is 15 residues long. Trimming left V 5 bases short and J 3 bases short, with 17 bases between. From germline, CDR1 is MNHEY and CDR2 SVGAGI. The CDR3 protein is CASSPPGQSLYEQYF. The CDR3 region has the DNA TGTGCCAGCAGTCCCCCCGGACAGTCCCTCTACGAGCAGTACTTC.

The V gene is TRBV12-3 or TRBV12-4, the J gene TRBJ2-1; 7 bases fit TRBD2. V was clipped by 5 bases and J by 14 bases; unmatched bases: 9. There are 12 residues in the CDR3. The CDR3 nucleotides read TGTGCCAGCAGTCATCTACGGGGGGTTGAGTTCTTC. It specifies CASSHLRGVEFF.

CDR3 sequence: CASSLDGVGGADTQYF. The CDR3 DNA reads as TGTGCCAGCAGCTTAGATGGAGTCGGGGGCGCAGATACGCAGTATTTT. The chain has TRBV7-3 and TRBJ2-3; TRBD1 or TRBD2 may be the D gene (6 bases each). Germline values: CDR1 SGHTA, CDR2 FQGTGA. The CDR3 is made up of 16 amino acids. V was clipped by 2 bases and J by 4 bases, with 16 bases between them.

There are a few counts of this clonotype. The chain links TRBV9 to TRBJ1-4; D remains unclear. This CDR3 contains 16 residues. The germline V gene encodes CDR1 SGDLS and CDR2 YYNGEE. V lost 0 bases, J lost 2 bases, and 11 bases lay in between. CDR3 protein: CASSVGVPGTNEKLFF. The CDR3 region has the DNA TGTGCCAGCAGCGTAGGTGTTCCGGGGACTAATGAAAAACTGTTTTTT.

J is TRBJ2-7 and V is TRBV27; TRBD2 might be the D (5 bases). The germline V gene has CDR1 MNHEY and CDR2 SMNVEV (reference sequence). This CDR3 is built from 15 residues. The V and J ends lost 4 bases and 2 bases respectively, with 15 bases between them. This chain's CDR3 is CASSSLWERTYEQYV. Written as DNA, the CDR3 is TGTGCCAGCAGTTCCCTTTGGGAGAGAACCTACGAGCAGTACGTC.

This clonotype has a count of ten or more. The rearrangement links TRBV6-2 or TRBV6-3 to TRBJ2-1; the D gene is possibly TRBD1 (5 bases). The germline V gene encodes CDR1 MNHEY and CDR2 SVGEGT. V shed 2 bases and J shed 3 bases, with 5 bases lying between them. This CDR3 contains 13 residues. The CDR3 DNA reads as TGTGCCAGCAGTTACGACAGCTACAATGAGCAGTTCTTC. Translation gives CASSYDSYNEQFF.

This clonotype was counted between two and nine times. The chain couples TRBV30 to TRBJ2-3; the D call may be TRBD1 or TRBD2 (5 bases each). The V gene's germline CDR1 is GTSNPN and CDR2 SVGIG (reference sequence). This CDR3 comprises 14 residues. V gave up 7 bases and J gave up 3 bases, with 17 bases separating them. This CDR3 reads CAFDREEGTDTQYF. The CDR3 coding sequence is TGTGCCTTCGACCGAGAAGAGGGGACAGATACGCAGTATTTT.

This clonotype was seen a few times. CDR3 DNA: TGTGCCTGGAGTAACGGACAGGGTAATCAGCCCCAGCATTTT. Encoded protein: CAWSNGQGNQPQHF. The chain is built from TRBV30 and TRBJ1-5; 8 nucleotides line up with TRBD1. In germline, CDR1 is GTSNPN, CDR2 SVGIG (reference sequence). The CDR3 sequence is 14 residues long. The J segment lost 4 bases and the V segment lost 2 bases, leaving 4 bases of the junction unmatched.

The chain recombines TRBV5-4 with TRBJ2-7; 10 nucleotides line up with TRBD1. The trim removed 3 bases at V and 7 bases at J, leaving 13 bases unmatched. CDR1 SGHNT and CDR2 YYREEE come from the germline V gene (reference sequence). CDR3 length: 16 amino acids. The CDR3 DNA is TGTGCCAGCAGCTCGATAGAAGACAGGGGGCATCGGGAGCAGTACTTC. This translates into CASSSIEDRGHREQYF. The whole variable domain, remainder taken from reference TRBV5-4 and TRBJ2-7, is ETGVTQSPTHLIKTRGQQVTLRCSSQSGHNTVSWYQQALGQGPQFIFQYYREEENGRGNFPPRFSGLQFPNYSSELNVNALELDDSALYLCASSSIEDRGHREQYFGPGTRLTVT.

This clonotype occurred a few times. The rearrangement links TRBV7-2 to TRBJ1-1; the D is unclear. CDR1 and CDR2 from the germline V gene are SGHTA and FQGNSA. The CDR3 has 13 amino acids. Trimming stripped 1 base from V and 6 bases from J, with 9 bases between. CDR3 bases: TGTGCCAGCAGCTTAGTCGGAGGACCTGAAGCTTTCTTT. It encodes CASSLVGGPEAFF.

CDR3 region: CASSQEWRGDAGELFF. The CDR3 DNA reads as TGTGCCAGCAGCCAAGAGTGGCGGGGGGATGCCGGGGAGCTGTTTTTT. The rearrangement links TRBV4-2 to TRBJ2-2; the match to TRBD2 covers 8 bases. Unmatched junction bases numbered 6, after V lost 0 bases and J lost 6 bases. The CDR3 consists of 16 residues. Germline-derived CDR1 and CDR2 are LGHNA and YNFKEQ.

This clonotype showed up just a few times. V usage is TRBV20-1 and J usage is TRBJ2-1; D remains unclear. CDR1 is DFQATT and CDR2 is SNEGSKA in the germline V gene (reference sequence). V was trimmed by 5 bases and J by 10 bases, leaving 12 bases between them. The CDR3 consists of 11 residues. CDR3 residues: CSAVPLGEQFF. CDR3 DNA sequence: TGCAGTGCTGTGCCCCTCGGGGAGCAGTTCTTC.

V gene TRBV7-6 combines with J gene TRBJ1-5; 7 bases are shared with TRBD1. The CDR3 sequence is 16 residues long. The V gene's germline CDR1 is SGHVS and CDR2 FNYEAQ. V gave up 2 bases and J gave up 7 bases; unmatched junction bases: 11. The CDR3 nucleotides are TGTGCCAGCAGCTTACTGGCGGGAGGGGGCCGCCAGCCCCAGCATTTT. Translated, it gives CASSLLAGGGRQPQHF.